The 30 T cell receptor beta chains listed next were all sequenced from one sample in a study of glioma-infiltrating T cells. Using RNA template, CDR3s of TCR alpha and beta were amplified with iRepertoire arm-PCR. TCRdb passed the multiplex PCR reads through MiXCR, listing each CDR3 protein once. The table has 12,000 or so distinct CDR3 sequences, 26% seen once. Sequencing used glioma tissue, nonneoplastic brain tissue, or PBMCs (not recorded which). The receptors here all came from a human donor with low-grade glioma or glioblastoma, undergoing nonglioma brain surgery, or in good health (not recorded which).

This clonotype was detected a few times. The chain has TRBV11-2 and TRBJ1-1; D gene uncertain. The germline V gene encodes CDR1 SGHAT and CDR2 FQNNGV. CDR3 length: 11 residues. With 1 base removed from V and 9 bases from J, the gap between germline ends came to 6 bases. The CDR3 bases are TGTGCCAGCAGCTTAGTTGGGCAAGCTTTCTTT. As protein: CASSLVGQAFF.

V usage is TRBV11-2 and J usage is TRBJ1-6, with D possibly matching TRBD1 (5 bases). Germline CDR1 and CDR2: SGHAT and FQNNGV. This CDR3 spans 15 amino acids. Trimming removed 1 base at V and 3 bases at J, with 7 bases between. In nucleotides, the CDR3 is TGTGCCAGCAGCTTAGTGGGGGGCTATAATTCACCCCTCCACTTT. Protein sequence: CASSLVGGYNSPLHF.

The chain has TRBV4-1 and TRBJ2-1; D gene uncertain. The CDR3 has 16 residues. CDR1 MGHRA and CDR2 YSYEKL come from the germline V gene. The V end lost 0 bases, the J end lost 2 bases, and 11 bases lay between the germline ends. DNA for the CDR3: TGCGCCAGCAGCCAAGATCCGAGCGCCCCCTACAATGAGCAGTTCTTC. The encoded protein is CASSQDPSAPYNEQFF.

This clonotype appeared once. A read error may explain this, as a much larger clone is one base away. This CDR3 is CVSSTGQGYEQYF. The CDR3 bases are TGTGTCAGCTCTACGGGCCAGGGGTACGAGCAGTACTTC. The gene calls are TRBV18 and TRBJ2-7, with TRBD1 as a possible D gene (6 bases). CDR3 size: 13 residues. CDR1 and CDR2 from the germline V gene are KGHSH and LQKENI.

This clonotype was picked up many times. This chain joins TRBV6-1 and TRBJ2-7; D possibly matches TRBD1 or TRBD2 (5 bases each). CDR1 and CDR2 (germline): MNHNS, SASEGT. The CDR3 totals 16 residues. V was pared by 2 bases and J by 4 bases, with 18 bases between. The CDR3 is CASSERTGPLPYEQYF. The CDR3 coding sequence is TGTGCCAGCAGTGAACGGACGGGACCTCTACCGTACGAGCAGTACTTC.

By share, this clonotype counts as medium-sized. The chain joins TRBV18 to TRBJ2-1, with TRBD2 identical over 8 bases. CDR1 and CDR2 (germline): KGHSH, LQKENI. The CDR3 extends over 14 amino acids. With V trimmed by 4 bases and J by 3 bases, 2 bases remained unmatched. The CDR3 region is CASSHGTSYNEQFF. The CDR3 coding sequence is TGTGCCAGCTCACACGGGACTAGCTACAATGAGCAGTTCTTC.

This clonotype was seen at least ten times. The CDR3 is CASRGQNTEAFF. The CDR3 DNA reads as TGTGCCAGCAGGGGACAGAACACTGAAGCTTTCTTT. This chain joins TRBV2 and TRBJ1-1, with D perhaps TRBD1 (6 bases). V shed 6 bases and J shed 1 base, with 6 bases lying between them. The CDR3 contains 12 residues. Germline V lookup: CDR1 SNHLY, CDR2 FYNNEI.

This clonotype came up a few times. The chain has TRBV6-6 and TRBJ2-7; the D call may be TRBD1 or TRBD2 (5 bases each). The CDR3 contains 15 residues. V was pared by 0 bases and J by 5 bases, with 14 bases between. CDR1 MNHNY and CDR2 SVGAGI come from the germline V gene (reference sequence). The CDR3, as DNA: TGTGCCAGCAGTTACTCCTTGACGGGGACCCACGAGCAGTACTTC. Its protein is CASSYSLTGTHEQYF.

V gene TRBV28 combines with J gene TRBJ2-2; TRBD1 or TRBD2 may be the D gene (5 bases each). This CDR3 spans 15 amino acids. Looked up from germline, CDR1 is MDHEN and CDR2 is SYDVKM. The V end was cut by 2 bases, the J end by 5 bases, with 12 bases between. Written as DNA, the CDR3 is TGTGCCAGCAGTTTACCGGGGACGAGTACCGGGGAGCTGTTTTTT. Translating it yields CASSLPGTSTGELFF.

DNA for the CDR3: TGCAGTGCTAGAGGAGGGAATGCAGATACGCAGTATTTT. The encoded protein is CSARGGNADTQYF. The chain combines TRBV20-1 with TRBJ2-3, with D possibly being TRBD2 (5 bases). V gave up 1 base and J gave up 4 bases, with 9 bases separating them. The CDR3 runs 13 residues. Germline CDR1 DFQATT, CDR2 SNEGSKA (reference sequence).

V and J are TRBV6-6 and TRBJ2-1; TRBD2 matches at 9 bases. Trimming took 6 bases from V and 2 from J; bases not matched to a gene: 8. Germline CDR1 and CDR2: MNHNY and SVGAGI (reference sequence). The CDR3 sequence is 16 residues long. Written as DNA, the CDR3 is TGTGCCAGCAGCCCCCCTCTAGCGGGAACCTACAATGAGCAGTTCTTC. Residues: CASSPPLAGTYNEQFF.

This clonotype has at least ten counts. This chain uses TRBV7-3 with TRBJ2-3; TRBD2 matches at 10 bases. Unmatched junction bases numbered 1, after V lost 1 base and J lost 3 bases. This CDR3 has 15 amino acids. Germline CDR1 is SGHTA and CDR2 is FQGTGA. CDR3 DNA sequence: TGTGCCAGCAGCTTAAGGGGACTAGCGACAGATACGCAGTATTTT. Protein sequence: CASSLRGLATDTQYF.

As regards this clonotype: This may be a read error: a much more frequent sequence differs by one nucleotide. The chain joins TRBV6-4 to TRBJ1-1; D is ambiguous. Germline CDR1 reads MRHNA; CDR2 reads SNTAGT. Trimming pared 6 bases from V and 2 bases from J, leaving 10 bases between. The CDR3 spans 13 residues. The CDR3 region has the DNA TGTGCCAGCAGGGCGAAGTCCAACACTGAAGCTTTCTTT. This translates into CASRAKSNTEAFF.

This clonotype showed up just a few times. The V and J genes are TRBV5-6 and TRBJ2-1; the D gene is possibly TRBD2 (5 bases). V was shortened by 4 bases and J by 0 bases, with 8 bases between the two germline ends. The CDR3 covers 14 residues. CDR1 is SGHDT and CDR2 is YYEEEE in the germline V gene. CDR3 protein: CASSLLDSYNEQFF. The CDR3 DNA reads TGTGCCAGCAGCCTACTAGACTCCTACAATGAGCAGTTCTTC.

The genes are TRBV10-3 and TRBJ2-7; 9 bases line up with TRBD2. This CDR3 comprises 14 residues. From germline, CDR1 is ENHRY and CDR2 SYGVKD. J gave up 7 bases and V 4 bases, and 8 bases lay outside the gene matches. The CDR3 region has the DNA TGTGCCATCAGTGGTGGAAGCGGGAGGCAAGAGCAGTACTTC. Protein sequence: CAISGGSGRQEQYF.

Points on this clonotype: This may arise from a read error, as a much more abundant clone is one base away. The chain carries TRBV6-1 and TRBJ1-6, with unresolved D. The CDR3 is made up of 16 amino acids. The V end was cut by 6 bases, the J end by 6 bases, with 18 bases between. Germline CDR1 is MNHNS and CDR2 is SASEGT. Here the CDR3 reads CASRERGPRSNSPLHF. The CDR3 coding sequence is TGTGCCAGCAGAGAAAGAGGACCGCGGAGTAATTCACCCCTCCACTTT.

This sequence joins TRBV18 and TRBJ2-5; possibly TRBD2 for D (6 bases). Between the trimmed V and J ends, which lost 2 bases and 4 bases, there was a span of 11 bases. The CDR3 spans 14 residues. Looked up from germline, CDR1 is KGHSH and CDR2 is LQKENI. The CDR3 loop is CASSPGSSGETQYF. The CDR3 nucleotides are TGTGCCAGCTCACCAGGGAGTAGCGGAGAGACCCAGTACTTC.

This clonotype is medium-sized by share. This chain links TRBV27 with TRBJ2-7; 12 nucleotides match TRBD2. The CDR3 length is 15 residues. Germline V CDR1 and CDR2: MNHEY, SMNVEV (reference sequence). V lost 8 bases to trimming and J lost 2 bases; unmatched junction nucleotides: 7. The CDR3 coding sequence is TGTGCCAGCTCAACCAGGACTAGCGGGACCTACGAGCAGTACTTC. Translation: CASSTRTSGTYEQYF.

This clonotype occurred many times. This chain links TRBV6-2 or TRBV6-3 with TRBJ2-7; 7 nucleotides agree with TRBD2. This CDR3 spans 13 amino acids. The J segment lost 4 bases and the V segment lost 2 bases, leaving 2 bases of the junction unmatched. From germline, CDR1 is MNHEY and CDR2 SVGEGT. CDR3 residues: CASSYVGGYEQYF. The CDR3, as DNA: TGTGCCAGCAGTTACGTGGGAGGGTACGAGCAGTACTTC.

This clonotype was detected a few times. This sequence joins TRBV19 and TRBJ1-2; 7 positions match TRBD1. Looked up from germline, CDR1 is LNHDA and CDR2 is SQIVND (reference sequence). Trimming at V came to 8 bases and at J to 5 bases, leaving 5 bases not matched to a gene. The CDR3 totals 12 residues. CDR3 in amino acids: CASSSGGYGYTF. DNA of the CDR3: TGTGCCAGTTCCTCAGGGGGGTATGGCTACACCTTC.

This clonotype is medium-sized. The CDR3 DNA reads as TGTGCCAGCTCACCAAGGGGACAGGGATCTAACACTGAAGCTTTCTTT. Its translation: CASSPRGQGSNTEAFF. The gene calls are TRBV18 and TRBJ1-1, with 9 bases fitting TRBD1. Germline V CDR1 and CDR2: KGHSH, LQKENI. The CDR3 totals 16 residues. V gave up 2 bases and J gave up 2 bases; unmatched junction bases: 6. Complete variable domain (other parts from reference TRBV18 and TRBJ1-1): NAGVMQNPRHLVRRRGQEARLRCSPMKGHSHVYWYRQLPEEGLKFMVYLQKENIIDESGMPKERFSAEFPKEGPSILRIQQVVRGDSAAYFCASSPRGQGSNTEAFFGQGTRLTVV.

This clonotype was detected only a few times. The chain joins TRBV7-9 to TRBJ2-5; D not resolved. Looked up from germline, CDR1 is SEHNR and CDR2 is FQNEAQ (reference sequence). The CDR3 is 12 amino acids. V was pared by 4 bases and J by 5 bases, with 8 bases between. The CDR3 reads CASSWEGETQYF. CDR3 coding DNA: TGTGCCAGCAGCTGGGAAGGTGAGACCCAGTACTTC. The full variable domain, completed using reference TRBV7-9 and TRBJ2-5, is DTGVSQNPRHKITKRGQNVTFRCDPISEHNRLYWYRQTLGQGPEFLTYFQNEAQLEKSRLLSDRFSAERPKGSFSTLEIQRTEQGDSAMYLCASSWEGETQYFGPGTRLLVL.

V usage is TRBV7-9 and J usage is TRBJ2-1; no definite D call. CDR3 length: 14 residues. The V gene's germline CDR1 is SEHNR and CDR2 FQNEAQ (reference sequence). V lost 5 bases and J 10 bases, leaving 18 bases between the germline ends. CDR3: CASSPRLKVREQFF. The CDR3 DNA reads TGTGCCAGCAGCCCAAGACTGAAAGTTCGCGAGCAGTTCTTC.

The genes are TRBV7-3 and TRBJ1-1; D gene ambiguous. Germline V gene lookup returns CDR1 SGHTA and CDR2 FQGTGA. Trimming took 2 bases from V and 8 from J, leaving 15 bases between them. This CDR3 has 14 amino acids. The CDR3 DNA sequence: TGTGCCAGCAGCTTATTTGGGAATAAAGAAGAAGCTTTCTTT. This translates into CASSLFGNKEEAFF.

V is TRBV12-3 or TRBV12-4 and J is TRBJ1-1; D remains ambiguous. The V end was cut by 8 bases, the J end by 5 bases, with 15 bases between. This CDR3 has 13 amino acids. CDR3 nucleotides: TGTGCCAGCCTGTTGGGTCCGGCGACTGAAGCTTTCTTT. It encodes CASLLGPATEAFF.

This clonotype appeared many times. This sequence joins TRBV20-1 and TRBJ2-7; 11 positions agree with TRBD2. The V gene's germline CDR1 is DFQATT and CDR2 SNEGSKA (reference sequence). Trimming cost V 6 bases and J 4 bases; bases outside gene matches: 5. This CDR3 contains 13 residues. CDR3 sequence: CSAKGLADYEQYF. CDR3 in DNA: TGCAGTGCCAAGGGACTAGCGGATTACGAGCAGTACTTC.

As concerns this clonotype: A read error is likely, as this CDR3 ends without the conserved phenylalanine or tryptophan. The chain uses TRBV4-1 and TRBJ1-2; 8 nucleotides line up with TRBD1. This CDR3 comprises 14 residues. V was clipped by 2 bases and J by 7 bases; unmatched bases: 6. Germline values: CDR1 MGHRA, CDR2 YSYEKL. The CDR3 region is CASSQLTGESGYTL. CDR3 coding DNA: TGCGCCAGCAGCCAATTGACAGGGGAGAGTGGCTACACCCTC.

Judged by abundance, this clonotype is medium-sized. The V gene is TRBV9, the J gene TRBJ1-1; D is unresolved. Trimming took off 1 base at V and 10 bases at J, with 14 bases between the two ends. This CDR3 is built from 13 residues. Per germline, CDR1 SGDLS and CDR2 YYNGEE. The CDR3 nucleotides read TGTGCCAGCAGCGTACTGCGTGGAGATTTAGCTTTCTTT. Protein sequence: CASSVLRGDLAFF. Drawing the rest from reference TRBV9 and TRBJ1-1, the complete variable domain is DSGVTQTPKHLITATGQRVTLRCSPRSGDLSVYWYQQSLDQGLQFLIQYYNGEERAKGNILERFSAQQFPDLHSELNLSSLELGDSALYFCASSVLRGDLAFFGQGTRLTVV.

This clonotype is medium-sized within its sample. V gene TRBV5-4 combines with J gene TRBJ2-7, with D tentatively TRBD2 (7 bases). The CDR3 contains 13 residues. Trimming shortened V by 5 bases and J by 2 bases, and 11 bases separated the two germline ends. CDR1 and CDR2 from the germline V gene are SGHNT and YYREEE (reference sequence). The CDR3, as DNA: TGTGCCAGCAGTAGGGGGGGGGCCTACGAGCAGTACTTC. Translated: CASSRGGAYEQYF.

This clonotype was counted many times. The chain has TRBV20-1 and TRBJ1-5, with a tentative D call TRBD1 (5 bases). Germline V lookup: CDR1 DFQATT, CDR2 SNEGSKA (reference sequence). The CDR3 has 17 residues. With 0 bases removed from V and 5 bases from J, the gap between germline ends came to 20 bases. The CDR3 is CSAREIPRRGQDQPQHF. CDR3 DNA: TGCAGTGCTAGAGAAATCCCGCGGAGGGGCCAGGATCAGCCCCAGCATTTT.